The source of this TCR beta chain is a study of T cell changes during pregnancy in multiple sclerosis. This CDR3 comprises 16 residues. The V and J ends lost 5 bases and 3 bases, in that order; junction bases with no gene match: 9. CDR1 SEHNR and CDR2 FQNEAQ come from the germline V gene (reference sequence). Repertoires were generated with immunoSEQ multiplex PCR, while TCRdb's copy carries only in-frame clones and drops some. Found here are fewer than 65,000 clones, approximately 90% of them singletons; the top ten hold 0.39%. The receptor comes from a female donor with multiple sclerosis, enrolled in a pregnancy study. The material sequenced was CD4+ T cells from peripheral blood mononuclear cells, taken after pregnancy. The chain employs TRBV7-9 and TRBJ1-1, with 10 positions matching TRBD1. CDR3 nucleotides: TGTGCCAGCAGCCGCGGACCCGGACAGGGGGACACTGAAGCTTTCTTT. Translating gives CASSRGPGQGDTEAFF.